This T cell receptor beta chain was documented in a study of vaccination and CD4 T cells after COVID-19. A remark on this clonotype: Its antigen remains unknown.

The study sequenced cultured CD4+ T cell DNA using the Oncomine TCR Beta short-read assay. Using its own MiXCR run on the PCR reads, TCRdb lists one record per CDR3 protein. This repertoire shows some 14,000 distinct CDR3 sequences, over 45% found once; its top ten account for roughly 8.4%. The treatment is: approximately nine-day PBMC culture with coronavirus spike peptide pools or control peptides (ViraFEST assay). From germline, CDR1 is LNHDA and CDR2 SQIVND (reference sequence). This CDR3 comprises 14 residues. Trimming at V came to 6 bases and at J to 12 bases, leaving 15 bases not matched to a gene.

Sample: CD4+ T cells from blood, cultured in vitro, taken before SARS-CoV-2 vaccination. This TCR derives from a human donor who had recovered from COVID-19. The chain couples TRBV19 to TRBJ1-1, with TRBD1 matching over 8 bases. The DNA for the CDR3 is TGTGCCAGTAGGGTCGGACAGGGAAAGGTCGAAACTTTCTTT. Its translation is CASRVGQGKVETFF.